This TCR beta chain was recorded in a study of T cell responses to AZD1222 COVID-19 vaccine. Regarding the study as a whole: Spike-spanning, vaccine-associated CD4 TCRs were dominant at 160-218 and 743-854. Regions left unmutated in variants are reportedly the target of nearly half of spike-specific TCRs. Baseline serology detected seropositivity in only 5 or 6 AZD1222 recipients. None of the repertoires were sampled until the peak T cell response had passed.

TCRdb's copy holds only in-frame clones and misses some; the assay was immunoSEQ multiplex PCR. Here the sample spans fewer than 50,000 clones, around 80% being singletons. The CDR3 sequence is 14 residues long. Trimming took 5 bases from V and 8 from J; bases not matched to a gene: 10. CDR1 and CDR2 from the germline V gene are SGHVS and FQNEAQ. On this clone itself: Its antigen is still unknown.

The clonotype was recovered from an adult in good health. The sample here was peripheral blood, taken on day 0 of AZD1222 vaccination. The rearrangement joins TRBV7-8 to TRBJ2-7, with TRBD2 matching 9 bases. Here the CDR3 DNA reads TGTGCCAGCAGCACAGACCGGCGGGAGGGCAAGCAGTACTTC. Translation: CASSTDRREGKQYF.